This TCR beta chain stems from a study of T cells in Graves' hyperthyroidism and ophthalmopathy. Study conclusions and caveats: Most expanded thyroid clonotypes above 0.001 recurred in blood. Ophthalmopathy was separated from stable hyperthyroidism by a 13 V-J model.

Amplification yielded TCR beta CDR3 regions, with RNA transcripts as the source. The TCR CDR3 was amplified in a first-round RT-PCR using the HTBI primer set. Using its own MiXCR run on the multiplex PCR reads, TCRdb lists one record per CDR3 protein. The top ten hold around a sixth of the sample, which has fewer than 850,000 distinct CDR3 sequences, around 16% seen once. The CDR3 consists of 14 residues. V lost 7 bases to trimming and J lost 0 bases, with 10 bases between them. Graves' hyperthyroidism without ophthalmopathy progression within 18 months was termed stable. Fresh 10 ml peripheral blood yielded PBMCs. In this sample, this clonotype turned up many times. Antigen: not known.

This chain uses TRBV12-3 or TRBV12-4 with TRBJ2-4, with D possibly being TRBD1 (5 bases). This TCR was sampled from a man aged 50-59 years with Graves' hyperthyroidism. Sequencing used blood. CDR3 sequence (DNA): TGTGCCAGCACCATGGGGCTAGCCAAAAACATTCAGTACTTC. Translation: CASTMGLAKNIQYF.